The 8 T cell receptor beta chains below come from one sample, sequenced in a study of PD-1 blockade in classical Hodgkin lymphoma. Libraries were prepared by immunoSEQ multiplex PCR; TCRdb keeps only in-frame clonotypes and omits some of them. The data show some 96,000 clones, 92% seen once. After autologous stem cell transplantation all patients relapsed, and prior brentuximab vedotin exposure differed between cohorts. Source: peripheral blood mononuclear cells (PBMCs), taken at baseline. The receptor set was obtained from a human donor with classical Hodgkin lymphoma.

The rearrangement joins TRBV29-1 to TRBJ2-5; 11 positions agree with TRBD2. Germline V gives CDR1 SQVTM, CDR2 ANQGSEA. This CDR3 spans 12 amino acids. Trimming removed 8 bases from V and 5 bases from J; junction bases left unmatched: 4. In DNA, the CDR3 is TGCAGCCTCATAGCGGGAGGGGAGACCCAGTACTTC. Its protein product is CSLIAGGETQYF.

V usage is TRBV7-8 and J usage is TRBJ1-4, with 9 bases identical to TRBD1. The CDR3 loop spans 14 amino acids. Germline V gene lookup returns CDR1 SGHVS and CDR2 FQNEAQ. Trimming took 4 bases from V and 8 from J; bases not matched to a gene: 5. For the CDR3, the DNA is TGTGCCAGCAGCTCACAGGGGGCTCGGGAAAAACTGTTTTTT. Residues: CASSSQGAREKLFF.

V usage is TRBV7-3 and J usage is TRBJ1-1, with a weak D call TRBD1 (5 bases). Germline V gene data show CDR1 as SGHTA and CDR2 as FQGTGA. The CDR3 spans 15 residues. V was trimmed by 2 bases and J by 1 base, leaving 11 bases between them. The CDR3 here is CASSLQGRGNTEAFF. CDR3 nucleotides: TGTGCCAGCAGCTTACAGGGTAGGGGGAACACTGAAGCTTTCTTT.

This chain uses TRBV6-6 with TRBJ2-1; D is undetermined. Trimming took off 6 bases at V and 1 base at J, with 16 bases between the two ends. CDR1 and CDR2 from the germline V gene are MNHNY and SVGAGI (reference sequence). This CDR3 contains 16 residues. Here the CDR3 reads CASSPPEAQSYNEQFF. CDR3 nucleotide sequence: TGTGCCAGCAGCCCACCAGAAGCGCAATCCTACAATGAGCAGTTCTTC.

The rearrangement uses TRBV19 and TRBJ2-2, with 8 nucleotides matching TRBD1. The CDR3 has 13 amino acids. The V gene's germline CDR1 is LNHDA and CDR2 SQIVND (reference sequence). Trimming at V came to 5 bases and at J to 7 bases, leaving 3 bases not matched to a gene. The CDR3 reads CASSLGQGGELFF. The CDR3 DNA reads TGTGCCAGTAGTCTAGGACAGGGCGGGGAGCTGTTTTTT.

The rearrangement uses TRBV6-1 and TRBJ1-4; the D gene is possibly TRBD1 (5 bases). Germline V gives CDR1 MNHNS, CDR2 SASEGT. V was shortened by 2 bases and J by 6 bases, with 13 bases between the two germline ends. The CDR3 sequence is 15 residues long. CDR3 nucleotide sequence: TGTGCCAGCAGTGAACAGGGCTACTCTGATGAAAAACTGTTTTTT. Its protein product is CASSEQGYSDEKLFF.

This rearrangement joins TRBV25-1 to TRBJ1-4; TRBD1 aligns across 10 bases. Germline V lookup: CDR1 MGHDK, CDR2 SYGVNS. The CDR3 runs 18 residues. With V trimmed by 0 bases and J by 8 bases, 12 bases remained unmatched. DNA for the CDR3: TGTGCCAGCAGTGAATATAGGGGGACAGGGGAAGTGAGCGAAAAACTGTTTTTT. Encoded protein: CASSEYRGTGEVSEKLFF.

This CDR3 is CASSVAGTGAYEQYF. DNA of the CDR3: TGTGCCAGCAGCGTAGCCGGGACAGGGGCCTACGAGCAGTACTTC. The chain uses TRBV9 and TRBJ2-7; 10 positions agree with TRBD1. The CDR3 extends over 15 amino acids. Germline loops: CDR1 SGDLS, CDR2 YYNGEE. V dropped 0 bases and J dropped 2; count of bases not matched to a gene: 2.